This note documents a single TCR beta chain sequence. Its antigen is still unknown. This sample stems from a study of OX40 agonist ivuxolimab in advanced cancers. Turning to the study itself: At 0.01 to 10 mg/kg, ivuxolimab was administered intravenously to patients every 2 weeks.

The CDR3 has 14 residues. Only in-frame clones appear in the TCRdb table, and some are missing; sequencing was by immunoSEQ multiplex PCR. The data show more than 70,000 clones, just under 85% seen once. Study results and limitations: Relative to CD4+, CD8+ T cells held more expanded clones on average. Antigens targeted by the expanded peripheral T cells were not determined. With doses of 0.1 to 3.0 mg/kg, CD4+ and CD8+ blood T cells had undergone clonal expansion by week 6.

The clonotype was recovered from an adult with an advanced solid tumor such as melanoma, head and neck, liver or kidney cancer. This chain joins TRBV21-1 and TRBJ2-5; the table names TRBD2, a call not compared with the DNA. TRBV21-1 represents a pseudogene. Sequenced here: CD4+ or CD8+ T cells sorted from blood, sampled in a trial of the OX40 agonist ivuxolimab. The CDR3 DNA sequence: TGTGCCAGCAGCAGGGAGGGTGATCAAGAGACCCAGTACTTC. This gives the protein CASSREGDQETQYF.